Shown below are 9 T cell receptor beta chains from a single sample sequenced in a study of a mutant IDH1 vaccine in newly diagnosed glioma. Libraries were prepared by immunoSEQ multiplex PCR; TCRdb keeps only in-frame clonotypes and omits some of them. The repertoire has tens of thousands of clones, more than 70% of them found once; the top ten carry under 7.5%. Noted time point: week 35, safety follow-up. In every dose of vaccine, 300 ug of mutant IDH1 20-mer peptide was given alongside topical imiquimod. Their cognate antigens are unknown. The specimen comprised PBMCs, sampled from a glioma patient whose treatment included an IDH1 peptide vaccine. These TCRs come from a woman aged 40 to 50 with glioma.

The chain is built from TRBV7-9 and TRBJ2-5; D is unresolved. V was pared by 5 bases and J by 4 bases, with 17 bases between. The CDR3 consists of 15 residues. The V gene's germline CDR1 is SEHNR and CDR2 FQNEAQ (reference sequence). The CDR3 DNA sequence: TGTGCCAGCAGCCCCAGAGGCCCTCTGGGAGAGACCCAGTACTTC. This codes for CASSPRGPLGETQYF.

This rearrangement joins TRBV19 to TRBJ2-3; TRBD2 matches 8 bases. Germline V lookup: CDR1 LNHDA, CDR2 SQIVND (reference sequence). The CDR3 contains 16 residues. V shed 5 bases and J 8 bases; nucleotides not matched to a gene: 15. For the CDR3, the DNA is TGTGCCAGTAGTGTCCAACTAGCGGACCCCCGTGGTACGCAGTATTTT. Its translation: CASSVQLADPRGTQYF.

The V call is TRBV7-9, the J call TRBJ1-4; 7 nucleotides line up with TRBD1. V lost 2 bases and J lost 4; bases outside the gene matches: 4. The CDR3 spans 15 residues. Germline V gene sequence: CDR1 SEHNR, CDR2 FQNEAQ (reference sequence). CDR3 sequence: CASSLPGTVNEKLFF. CDR3 nucleotide sequence: TGTGCCAGCAGCTTACCCGGGACAGTTAATGAAAAACTGTTTTTT.

The rearrangement joins TRBV9 to TRBJ1-1; 10 nucleotides line up with TRBD1. V gave up 0 bases and J gave up 3 bases; unmatched junction bases: 5. CDR1 and CDR2 (germline): SGDLS, YYNGEE. The CDR3 totals 16 residues. The CDR3 protein is CASSVGGQGRHTEAFF. CDR3 in DNA: TGTGCCAGCAGCGTAGGGGGACAGGGGAGGCACACTGAAGCTTTCTTT.

The chain carries TRBV6-5 and TRBJ1-6; 8 bases agree with TRBD1. The CDR3 consists of 14 residues. Germline-derived CDR1 and CDR2 are MNHEY and SVGAGI. The V segment lost 6 bases and the J segment 8 bases; nucleotides outside the gene matches: 6. The CDR3 bases are TGTGCCAGCAGCATTACAGGGGGTTATTCACCCCTCCACTTT. It codes for CASSITGGYSPLHF.

V is TRBV5-1 and J is TRBJ2-1; 7 bases agree with TRBD2. The CDR3 is 16 residues long. The V gene end was trimmed by 0 bases and the J gene end by 4 bases; junction bases not matched to a gene: 7. Germline CDR1 reads SGHRS; CDR2 reads YFSETQ. CDR3 amino acids: CASSLGGGGAYNEQFF. CDR3 sequence (DNA): TGCGCCAGCAGCTTGGGGGGCGGGGGAGCATACAATGAGCAGTTCTTC.

The V and J genes are TRBV7-2 and TRBJ2-5; 7 nucleotides line up with TRBD1. Unmatched junction bases numbered 3, after V lost 5 bases and J lost 3 bases. The CDR3 has 13 amino acids. CDR1 is SGHTA and CDR2 is FQGNSA in the germline V gene. The CDR3 loop reads CASSRGTEETQYF. CDR3 nucleotides: TGTGCCAGCAGCCGAGGGACAGAAGAGACCCAGTACTTC.

This clone appeared a few times. The chain joins TRBV7-2 to TRBJ2-7; D could derive from TRBD1 or TRBD2 (6 bases each). In germline, CDR1 is SGHTA, CDR2 FQGNSA. The CDR3 consists of 15 residues. V was pared by 5 bases and J by 2 bases, with 16 bases between. The CDR3 DNA is TGTGCCAGCAGCCCCTCGATGGGGGGCGCCTACGAGCAGTACTTC. Encoded protein: CASSPSMGGAYEQYF. The variable domain in full, completed from reference TRBV7-2 and TRBJ2-7, reads GAGVSQSPSNKVTEKGKDVELRCDPISGHTALYWYRQSLGQGLEFLIYFQGNSAPDKSGLPSDRFSAERTGGSVSTLTIQRTQQEDSAVYLCASSPSMGGAYEQYFGPGTRLTVT.

This clone was seen only a few times. This chain's CDR3 is CASSQIANYGYTF. The DNA of the CDR3 is TGCGCCAGCAGCCAGATTGCTAACTATGGCTACACCTTC. V and J are TRBV4-1 and TRBJ1-2; D not resolved. The V end lost 3 bases, the J end lost 0 bases, and 5 bases lay between the germline ends. This CDR3 has 13 amino acids. Germline CDR1 MGHRA, CDR2 YSYEKL.